Sequencing of this T cell receptor (beta chain) was carried out in a study of identical twins. TCRdb analysed the 5' RACE reads with MiXCR anew, one entry per CDR3 protein. The data contain 700,000 or so distinct CDR3 sequences, around 21% of them singletons. Only one count was recorded for this clonotype. This sample also appeared in a second study, on T cells expressing NK-cell markers.

Sequencing used PBMCs. The clonotype comes from a woman under 30 in good health.

The CDR3 DNA reads TGTGCCAGCGGACGAGGGGGAGTACCTCAAGAGACCCAGTACTTC. It is translated as CASGRGGVPQETQYF. The V and J genes are TRBV12-3 or TRBV12-4 and TRBJ2-5, with D perhaps TRBD1 (6 bases). V shed 8 bases and J shed 2 bases, with 18 bases lying between them. The CDR3 extends over 15 amino acids.